A selection of T cell receptor beta chains follows, all from one sample in a study of shared clonotypes between healthy human individuals. Here immunoSEQ multiplex PCR was the method, and the copy in TCRdb shows in-frame clones only, minus some. The data hold about a million clones, with around 77% observed a single time. Sequenced: memory CD4+ T cells from PBMCs. The receptors stem from a man in his late teens or twenties in good health. Some clones in this sample may be carry-over from other donors' samples. The CDR3 runs from the conserved cysteine through the conserved F or W. The order of the fields is clone size, J gene, V gene, D gene, CDR3 DNA, CDR3 protein. D genes are given only for firm matches. Clone size appears in some rows only: once, few, many, or a class for an expanded clone.

clone_size: NA
j_call: TRBJ1-1
v_call: TRBV27
d_call: NA
cdr3_nt: TGTGCCAGCAGTCCTTCAACAGGGTCGGCTTTCTTT
cdr3_aa: CASSPSTGSAFF

clone_size: few
j_call: TRBJ2-2
v_call: TRBV4-1
d_call: NA
cdr3_nt: TGCGCCAGCAGCCAAGAATGGTCAGGGGCGAACACCGGGGAGCTGTTTTTT
cdr3_aa: CASSQEWSGANTGELFF

clone_size: many
j_call: TRBJ2-1
v_call: TRBV27
d_call: TRBD2
cdr3_nt: TGTGCCAGCAGTTCTAGCGGGGTGGATGCCTACAATGAGCAGTTCTTC
cdr3_aa: CASSSSGVDAYNEQFF

clone_size: NA
j_call: TRBJ1-4
v_call: TRBV6-4
d_call: NA
cdr3_nt: TGTGCCAGCAAACCAACTAATGAAAAACTGTTTTTT
cdr3_aa: CASKPTNEKLFF

clone_size: NA
j_call: TRBJ1-1
v_call: TRBV5-1
d_call: NA
cdr3_nt: TGCGCCAGCAGCTTGGCGCCAGGGAACACTGAAGCTTTCTTT
cdr3_aa: CASSLAPGNTEAFF

clone_size: NA
j_call: TRBJ1-4
v_call: TRBV28
d_call: TRBD1
cdr3_nt: TGTGCCAGCGAGGGGGCGGCTAATGAAAAACTGTTTTTT
cdr3_aa: CASEGAANEKLFF

clone_size: NA
j_call: TRBJ2-1
v_call: TRBV29-1
d_call: TRBD2
cdr3_nt: TGCAGCGTCATAGCGGGAGCTATTAACTATGAGCAGTTCTTC
cdr3_aa: CSVIAGAINYEQFF

clone_size: NA
j_call: TRBJ2-3
v_call: TRBV2
d_call: NA
cdr3_nt: TGTGCCAGCAGTGAATCCAGGAGCACAGATACGCAGTATTTT
cdr3_aa: CASSESRSTDTQYF

clone_size: NA
j_call: TRBJ1-1
v_call: TRBV7-3
d_call: NA
cdr3_nt: TGTGCCAGCAGCTTAACCGTATCCACTGAAGCTTTCTTT
cdr3_aa: CASSLTVSTEAFF

clone_size: NA
j_call: TRBJ1-2
v_call: TRBV2
d_call: NA
cdr3_nt: TGTGCCAGCTCCCCGCTTGCGGCTAACTATGGCTACACCTTC
cdr3_aa: CASSPLAANYGYTF

clone_size: few
j_call: TRBJ1-5
v_call: TRBV6-1
d_call: NA
cdr3_nt: TGTGCCAGCAGACCGGCGGGGAAGGGACAGCCCCAGCATTTT
cdr3_aa: CASRPAGKGQPQHF

clone_size: NA
j_call: TRBJ2-5
v_call: TRBV11-2
d_call: NA
cdr3_nt: TGTGCCAGCACCAGGGGGGGGCAAACAGAGACCCAGTACTTC
cdr3_aa: CASTRGGQTETQYF

clone_size: once
j_call: TRBJ2-1
v_call: TRBV11-3
d_call: TRBD2
cdr3_nt: TGTGCCAGCAGCCCTCGGACGACTAGCGGGAGGGCGAGAAATGAGCAGTTCTTC
cdr3_aa: CASSPRTTSGRARNEQFF

clone_size: many
j_call: TRBJ1-2
v_call: TRBV2
d_call: TRBD1
cdr3_nt: TGTGCCAGCAGTGTAGGACAGGGGTATGGCTACACCTTC
cdr3_aa: CASSVGQGYGYTF

clone_size: NA
j_call: TRBJ2-3
v_call: TRBV7-2
d_call: TRBD1
cdr3_nt: TGTGCCAGCACCCGACAGGGGGAGACAGATACGCAGTATTTT
cdr3_aa: CASTRQGETDTQYF

clone_size: NA
j_call: TRBJ1-1
v_call: TRBV27
d_call: NA
cdr3_nt: TGTGCCAGCAGTTCCCGACGACTTGAAGCTTTCTTT
cdr3_aa: CASSSRRLEAFF

clone_size: NA
j_call: TRBJ1-4
v_call: TRBV28
d_call: TRBD1
cdr3_nt: TGTGCCAGCAGATCCGGGACAGGCCATGGGGAAAAACTGTTTTTT
cdr3_aa: CASRSGTGHGEKLFF

clone_size: NA
j_call: TRBJ1-5
v_call: TRBV7-2
d_call: NA
cdr3_nt: TGTGCCAGCAGCTTAGAATTCGGGTCGGGGCAGCCCCAGCATTTT
cdr3_aa: CASSLEFGSGQPQHF

clone_size: NA
j_call: TRBJ2-3
v_call: TRBV29-1
d_call: NA
cdr3_nt: TGCAGCGTTGAGTCCGCAGGCACAGATACGCAGTATTTT
cdr3_aa: CSVESAGTDTQYF

clone_size: few
j_call: TRBJ2-3
v_call: TRBV27
d_call: NA
cdr3_nt: TGTGCCAGCACCATAGTGGGGACAGATACGCAGTATTTT
cdr3_aa: CASTIVGTDTQYF

clone_size: NA
j_call: TRBJ2-1
v_call: TRBV28
d_call: TRBD2
cdr3_nt: TGTGCCAGCAGGAGGACTAGCCCCCCTCAGTTCTTC
cdr3_aa: CASRRTSPPQFF

clone_size: NA
j_call: TRBJ2-7
v_call: TRBV6-6
d_call: NA
cdr3_nt: TGTGCCAGCAGTTACGCGTCCTCCTACGAGCAGTACTTC
cdr3_aa: CASSYASSYEQYF

clone_size: few
j_call: TRBJ1-1
v_call: TRBV2
d_call: NA
cdr3_nt: TGTGCCAGCATAGGTCAGCCGAACACTGAAGCTTTCTTT
cdr3_aa: CASIGQPNTEAFF

clone_size: NA
j_call: TRBJ1-5
v_call: TRBV23-1
d_call: TRBD1
cdr3_nt: TGCGCCAGCAGTCTACGGGGACAGGGCCCCCGCCATTTGCCCCAGCATTTT
cdr3_aa: CASSLRGQGPRHLPQHF

clone_size: NA
j_call: TRBJ2-2
v_call: TRBV11-3
d_call: TRBD1
cdr3_nt: TGTGCCAGCAGCAATCGGGACAGCAACACCGGGGAGCTGTTTTTT
cdr3_aa: CASSNRDSNTGELFF

clone_size: few
j_call: TRBJ1-4
v_call: TRBV6-5
d_call: NA
cdr3_nt: TGTGCCAGCAGTCGGGCAGGGACCGCCCAGTGGCTGTTTTTT
cdr3_aa: CASSRAGTAQWLFF

clone_size: once
j_call: TRBJ2-5
v_call: TRBV6-1
d_call: NA
cdr3_nt: TGTGCCAGCAGTGGGACATACCAAGAGACCCAGTACTTC
cdr3_aa: CASSGTYQETQYF

clone_size: NA
j_call: TRBJ1-1
v_call: TRBV19
d_call: NA
cdr3_nt: TGTGCCAGTAGTATCCAACGGAACACTGAAGCTTTCTTT
cdr3_aa: CASSIQRNTEAFF

clone_size: NA
j_call: TRBJ2-7
v_call: TRBV7-3
d_call: NA
cdr3_nt: TGTGCCAGCAGCAAGGACTCTCGTACCGAGCAGTACTTC
cdr3_aa: CASSKDSRTEQYF

clone_size: NA
j_call: TRBJ2-3
v_call: TRBV2
d_call: NA
cdr3_nt: TGTGCCAGCAGCGGGGACCGAACAATCACAGATACGCAGTATTTT
cdr3_aa: CASSGDRTITDTQYF

clone_size: NA
j_call: TRBJ1-1
v_call: TRBV5-1
d_call: TRBD1
cdr3_nt: TGCGCCAGCAGCTGGCAGGGGGCTGACGCTGAAGCTTTCTTT
cdr3_aa: CASSWQGADAEAFF

clone_size: NA
j_call: TRBJ1-4
v_call: TRBV6-1
d_call: NA
cdr3_nt: TGTGCCAGCAGCCGAAGGCAGGGTGAGGGCGAAAAACTGTTTTTT
cdr3_aa: CASSRRQGEGEKLFF

clone_size: NA
j_call: TRBJ1-3
v_call: TRBV28
d_call: TRBD1
cdr3_nt: TGTGCCAGCAGTTTCCTTCCTGGTTTTCAGGGGGCGGATGGAAACACCATATATTTT
cdr3_aa: CASSFLPGFQGADGNTIYF

clone_size: NA
j_call: TRBJ2-1
v_call: TRBV7-2
d_call: NA
cdr3_nt: TGTGCCAGCAGCTCTTATGGGGGTGAGCAGTTCTTC
cdr3_aa: CASSSYGGEQFF

clone_size: NA
j_call: TRBJ1-4
v_call: TRBV2
d_call: TRBD1
cdr3_nt: TGTGCCAGCAGCGGACAGGGGGCCGGGGAAAAACTGTTTTTT
cdr3_aa: CASSGQGAGEKLFF

clone_size: NA
j_call: TRBJ1-1
v_call: TRBV4-3
d_call: NA
cdr3_nt: TGCGCCAGCAGCCACCAATCGCCGACAGACTTGGCCGGGGACACTGAAGCTTTCTTT
cdr3_aa: CASSHQSPTDLAGDTEAFF

clone_size: NA
j_call: TRBJ1-5
v_call: TRBV7-6
d_call: NA
cdr3_nt: TGTGCCAGCAGCTTATGGGGTGATCAGCCCCAGCATTTT
cdr3_aa: CASSLWGDQPQHF

clone_size: NA
j_call: TRBJ2-1
v_call: TRBV6-1
d_call: NA
cdr3_nt: TGTGCCAGCAGTGAATATATAATGGGGGTCAATGAGCAGTTCTTC
cdr3_aa: CASSEYIMGVNEQFF

clone_size: NA
j_call: TRBJ2-3
v_call: TRBV5-1
d_call: NA
cdr3_nt: TGCGCCAGCAGCGACCCATCGGGACGGACCACAGATACGCAGTATTTT
cdr3_aa: CASSDPSGRTTDTQYF

clone_size: NA
j_call: TRBJ2-1
v_call: TRBV5-1
d_call: TRBD1
cdr3_nt: TGCGCCAGCAGCCCGGGACAGGGGGCTGGTGAGCAGTTCTTC
cdr3_aa: CASSPGQGAGEQFF

clone_size: NA
j_call: TRBJ1-2
v_call: TRBV2
d_call: NA
cdr3_nt: TGTGCCAGCCTCCGGGACGTTAACTATGGCTACACCTTC
cdr3_aa: CASLRDVNYGYTF

clone_size: NA
j_call: TRBJ1-2
v_call: TRBV28
d_call: NA
cdr3_nt: TGTGCCAGCAGTTTACCAGGGGCGTTGGGCTACACCTTC
cdr3_aa: CASSLPGALGYTF

clone_size: NA
j_call: TRBJ2-6
v_call: TRBV4-3
d_call: NA
cdr3_nt: TGCGTCAGCAGCCAAGAATACGTTACTGGGGCCAACGTCCTGACTTTC
cdr3_aa: CVSSQEYVTGANVLTF

clone_size: NA
j_call: TRBJ2-7
v_call: TRBV28
d_call: NA
cdr3_nt: TGTGCCAGCAGTTTGGGGCAAGCCCCCCACGAGCAGTACTTC
cdr3_aa: CASSLGQAPHEQYF

clone_size: NA
j_call: TRBJ1-5
v_call: TRBV18
d_call: NA
cdr3_nt: TGTGCCAGCTCACCAACGGAGGGACCTAATCAGCCCCAGCATTTT
cdr3_aa: CASSPTEGPNQPQHF

clone_size: NA
j_call: TRBJ1-1
v_call: TRBV7-8
d_call: NA
cdr3_nt: TGTGCCAGCAGCATTTACTCACGGGGTGAAGCTTTCTTT
cdr3_aa: CASSIYSRGEAFF

clone_size: NA
j_call: TRBJ2-1
v_call: TRBV5-8
d_call: NA
cdr3_nt: TGTGCCAGCAGCTTAAGAGGGAGATCCTACAATGAGCAGTTCTTC
cdr3_aa: CASSLRGRSYNEQFF

clone_size: once
j_call: TRBJ1-2
v_call: TRBV14
d_call: TRBD1
cdr3_nt: TGTGCCAGCAGCCACGACAGGGGCGGCTACACCTTC
cdr3_aa: CASSHDRGGYTF

clone_size: NA
j_call: TRBJ2-5
v_call: TRBV2
d_call: NA
cdr3_nt: TGTGCCAGTACCGTAAGGGAGACCCAGTACTTC
cdr3_aa: CASTVRETQYF

clone_size: NA
j_call: TRBJ2-3
v_call: TRBV7-3
d_call: NA
cdr3_nt: TGTGCCAGCAGTCACGGGTCAGATACGCAGTATTTT
cdr3_aa: CASSHGSDTQYF

clone_size: many
j_call: TRBJ1-2
v_call: TRBV4-3
d_call: NA
cdr3_nt: TGCGCCAGCAGCCAATATCAGGGTTATGGCTACACCTTC
cdr3_aa: CASSQYQGYGYTF

clone_size: NA
j_call: TRBJ2-3
v_call: TRBV2
d_call: NA
cdr3_nt: TGTGCCAGCAATCCCTCCCTTAGCTCTACGCAGTATTTT
cdr3_aa: CASNPSLSSTQYF

clone_size: NA
j_call: TRBJ2-1
v_call: TRBV5-1
d_call: TRBD2
cdr3_nt: TGCGCCAGCAGCCCGGTGGGGACTAGCGGGAGGGCGGACAATGAGCAGTTCTTC
cdr3_aa: CASSPVGTSGRADNEQFF

clone_size: NA
j_call: TRBJ1-4
v_call: TRBV6-6
d_call: NA
cdr3_nt: TGTGCCAGCAGACCACCCGCATCTGCAAAACTGTTTTTT
cdr3_aa: CASRPPASAKLFF

clone_size: NA
j_call: TRBJ2-7
v_call: TRBV5-4
d_call: TRBD1
cdr3_nt: TGTGCCAGCAGCTTGAACAGGGGAAGCGACGAGCAGTACTTC
cdr3_aa: CASSLNRGSDEQYF

clone_size: few
j_call: TRBJ2-5
v_call: TRBV11-2
d_call: NA
cdr3_nt: TGTGCCAGCAGTTCTGTACCCCACCAAGAGACCCAGTACTTC
cdr3_aa: CASSSVPHQETQYF